This TCR beta chain was captured by sequencing in a study of blood T cell repertoires in COVID-19. Study-level background: The United States, Italy and Spain supplied acute and convalescent COVID-19 samples. PBMCs, B-cell-depleted T cells, or T cells were the source of the cDNA or gDNA that made up the material.

Original processing methods: Nucleated cell counts were estimated from reference gene primer amplification. Here immunoSEQ multiplex PCR was the method, and the copy in TCRdb shows in-frame clones only, minus some. Clone size and the V and J calls come from that table; the DNA yielded D and trimming. The sample holds approximately 54,000 clones; roughly 79% are singletons and the top ten take over 4%. The receptor comes from a woman aged 55-70 years with acute or convalescent COVID-19. The sample consisted of peripheral blood.

The CDR3 loop reads CASSYLQSLNTEAFF. The CDR3, as DNA: TGTGCCAGCAGTTATCTGCAGTCCCTGAACACTGAAGCTTTCTTT. The chain links TRBV6-5 to TRBJ1-1; unclear D gene. CDR1 is MNHEY and CDR2 is SVGAGI in the germline V gene. The CDR3 consists of 15 residues. V lost 3 bases and J 0 bases, leaving 11 bases between the germline ends.